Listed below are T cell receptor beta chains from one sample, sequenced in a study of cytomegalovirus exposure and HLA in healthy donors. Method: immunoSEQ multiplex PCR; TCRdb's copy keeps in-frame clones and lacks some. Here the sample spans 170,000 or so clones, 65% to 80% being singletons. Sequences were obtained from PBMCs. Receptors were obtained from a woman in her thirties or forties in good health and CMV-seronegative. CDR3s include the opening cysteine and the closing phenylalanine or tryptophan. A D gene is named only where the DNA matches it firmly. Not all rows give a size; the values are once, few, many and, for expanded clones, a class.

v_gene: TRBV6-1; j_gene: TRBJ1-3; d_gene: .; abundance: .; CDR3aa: CASSYRNTIYF; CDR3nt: TGTGCCAGCAGTTATCGGAACACCATATATTTT
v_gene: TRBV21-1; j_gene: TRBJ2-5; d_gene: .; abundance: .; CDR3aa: CASSSSKQIHETQYF; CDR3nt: TGTGCCAGCAGCTCCTCCAAACAGATCCATGAGACCCAGTACTTC
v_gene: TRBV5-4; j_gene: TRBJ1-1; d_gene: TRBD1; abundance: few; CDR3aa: CASSLGDRTNTEAFF; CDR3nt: TGTGCCAGCAGCTTGGGGGACAGGACGAACACTGAAGCTTTCTTT
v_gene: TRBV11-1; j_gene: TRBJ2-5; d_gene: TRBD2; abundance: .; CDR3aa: CASSPPGLAGFGETQYF; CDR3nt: TGTGCCAGCAGCCCCCCAGGACTAGCGGGGTTCGGCGAGACCCAGTACTTC
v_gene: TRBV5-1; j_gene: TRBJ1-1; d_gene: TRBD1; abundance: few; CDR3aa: CASSRRQGDVSNTEAFF; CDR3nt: TGCGCCAGCAGCCGGCGACAGGGGGACGTTTCGAACACTGAAGCTTTCTTT
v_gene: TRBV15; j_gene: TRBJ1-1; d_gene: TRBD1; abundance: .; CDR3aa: CATSRGTGGETEAFF; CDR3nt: TGTGCCACCAGTAGGGGGACAGGGGGTGAGACTGAAGCTTTCTTT
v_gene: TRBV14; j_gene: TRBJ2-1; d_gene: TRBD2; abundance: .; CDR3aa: CASSPLGSGIWGRAYNEQFF; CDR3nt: TGTGCCAGCAGCCCCCTCGGGAGCGGGATCTGGGGTAGGGCCTACAATGAGCAGTTCTTC
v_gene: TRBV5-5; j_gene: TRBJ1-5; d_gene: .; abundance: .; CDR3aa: CASSLEGGNQPQHF; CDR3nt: TGTGCCAGCAGCTTGGAGGGGGGCAATCAGCCCCAGCATTTT
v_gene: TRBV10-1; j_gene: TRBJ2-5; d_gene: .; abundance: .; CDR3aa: CASSELRNQETQYF; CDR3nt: TGCGCCAGCAGTGAACTACGGAACCAAGAGACCCAGTACTTC
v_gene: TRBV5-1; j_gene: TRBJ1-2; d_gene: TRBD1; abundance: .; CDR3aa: CASSSGQPNYGYTF; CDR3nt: TGCGCCAGCAGCTCGGGACAGCCAAACTATGGCTACACCTTC
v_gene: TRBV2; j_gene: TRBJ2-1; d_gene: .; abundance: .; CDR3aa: CATSRWESSYNEQFF; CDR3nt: TGTGCCACCTCTAGATGGGAGAGCTCCTACAATGAGCAGTTCTTC
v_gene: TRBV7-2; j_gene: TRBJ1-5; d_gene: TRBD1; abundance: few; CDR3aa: CASSLVGTGGSNQPQHF; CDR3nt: TGTGCCAGCAGCTTAGTCGGGACAGGGGGCAGCAATCAGCCCCAGCATTTT
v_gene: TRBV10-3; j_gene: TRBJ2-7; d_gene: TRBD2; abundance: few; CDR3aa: CAISELAREQYF; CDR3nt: TGTGCCATCAGTGAACTAGCGAGGGAGCAGTACTTC
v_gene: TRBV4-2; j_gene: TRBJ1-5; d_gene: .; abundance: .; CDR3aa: CASSQDLTVHQPQHF; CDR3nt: TGTGCCAGCAGCCAAGATCTAACAGTACATCAGCCCCAGCATTTT
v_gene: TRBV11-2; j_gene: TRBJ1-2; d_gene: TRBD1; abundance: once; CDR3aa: CASSLGDRGYGYTF; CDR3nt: TGTGCCAGCAGCTTAGGGGACAGGGGTTATGGCTACACCTTC
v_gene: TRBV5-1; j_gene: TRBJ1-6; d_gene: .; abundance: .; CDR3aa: CASRRGTVNSPLHF; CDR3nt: TGCGCCAGCCGCCGAGGGACTGTCAATTCACCCCTCCACTTT
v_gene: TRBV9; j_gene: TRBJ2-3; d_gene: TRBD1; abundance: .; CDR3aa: CASSVGQGIVDTQYF; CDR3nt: TGTGCCAGCAGCGTAGGACAGGGGATTGTAGATACGCAGTATTTT
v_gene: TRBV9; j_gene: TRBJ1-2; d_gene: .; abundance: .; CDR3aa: CASSPGESYGYTF; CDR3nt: TGTGCCAGCAGCCCAGGGGAGAGCTATGGCTACACCTTC